The 23 T cell receptor beta chains below all came from one sample that was sequenced in a study of T cell responses to AZD1222 COVID-19 vaccine. Here immunoSEQ multiplex PCR was the method, and the copy in TCRdb shows in-frame clones only, minus some. Of 150,000 or so clones in the sample, more than 85% were seen once. The specimen was peripheral blood, collected on day 0 of AZD1222 vaccination. All receptors come from an adult in good health.

This clone was found once. This chain uses TRBV11-2 with TRBJ2-7; D unresolved. The germline gives CDR1 SGHAT, CDR2 FQNNGV. V gave up 0 bases and J gave up 7 bases, with 4 bases separating them. The CDR3 runs to 11 residues. CDR3 protein: CASSLEREQYF. The CDR3 DNA follows: TGTGCCAGCAGCTTAGAGAGAGAGCAGTACTTC.

This chain uses TRBV7-9 with TRBJ2-1; D may be TRBD1 (6 bases). V dropped 1 base and J dropped 4 bases, with 20 bases sitting between them. The germline V gene has CDR1 SEHNR and CDR2 FQNEAQ (reference sequence). The length of the CDR3 is 18 residues. DNA for the CDR3: TGTGCCAGCAGCTTAGGGCCATTACGAAGAGGGGGATACAATGAGCAGTTCTTC. Amino acids: CASSLGPLRRGGYNEQFF.

The rearrangement links TRBV19 to TRBJ2-1, with 10 bases fitting TRBD2. V shed 6 bases, J shed 8 bases, and the junction held 7 bases outside the gene matches. Germline-derived CDR1 and CDR2 are LNHDA and SQIVND (reference sequence). This CDR3 has 14 amino acids. Here the CDR3 DNA reads TGTGCCAGTAGGGTGGCTAGCGGGGGCTATGAGCAGTTCTTC. Translated: CASRVASGGYEQFF.

This chain uses TRBV7-2 with TRBJ1-6; D gene uncertain. The CDR3 totals 15 residues. CDR1 and CDR2 (germline): SGHTA, FQGNSA. V was cut by 1 base and J by 10 bases, with 14 bases left in between. DNA of the CDR3: TGTGCCAGCAGCTTAGTGCCAGATCGAGTCTCACCCCTCCACTTT. Translated: CASSLVPDRVSPLHF.

The chain has TRBV2 and TRBJ1-5; D unclear. V lost 7 bases and J 4 bases, leaving 8 bases between the germline ends. CDR3 length: 12 residues. Per the germline V gene, CDR1 is SNHLY and CDR2 is FYNNEI. CDR3: CASKEFNQPQHF. For the CDR3, the DNA is TGTGCCAGCAAGGAGTTTAATCAGCCCCAGCATTTT.

The rearrangement links TRBV12-3 or TRBV12-4 to TRBJ2-1; unclear D gene. The ends were cut back, 10 bases at V and 5 bases at J, with 12 bases in the middle. The CDR3 has 12 residues. The CDR3 nucleotides are TGTGCCATATCACAGATAAACAATGAGCAGTTCTTC. Translated: CAISQINNEQFF.

The gene calls are TRBV6-5 and TRBJ2-3; D is perhaps TRBD1 (5 bases). Looked up from germline, CDR1 is MNHEY and CDR2 is SVGAGI. The length of the CDR3 is 16 residues. V was pared by 2 bases and J by 4 bases, with 16 bases between. CDR3 in amino acids: CASSYQGVSRADTQYF. The CDR3 DNA is TGTGCCAGCAGTTACCAAGGGGTCAGTAGGGCAGATACGCAGTATTTT.

The chain joins TRBV9 to TRBJ2-1; D is perhaps TRBD2 (5 bases). The ends were cut back, 3 bases at V and 5 bases at J, with 12 bases in the middle. CDR1 and CDR2 from the germline V gene are SGDLS and YYNGEE. The CDR3 sequence is 14 residues long. In DNA, the CDR3 is TGTGCCAGCAGCGCGATCACTAGACACAATGAGCAGTTCTTC. Translating it yields CASSAITRHNEQFF.

J is TRBJ2-2 and V is TRBV11-3, with TRBD1 matching over 7 bases. The CDR3 loop spans 15 amino acids. The J segment lost 5 bases and the V segment lost 1 base, leaving 4 bases of the junction unmatched. Per germline, CDR1 SGHNT and CDR2 YENEEA. For the CDR3, the DNA is TGTGCCAGCAGCTTAGTAGGGGGCAATACCGGGGAGCTGTTTTTT. Protein sequence: CASSLVGGNTGELFF.

This sequence joins TRBV11-3 and TRBJ2-5; D may match TRBD1 or TRBD2 (5 bases each). Looked up from germline, CDR1 is SGHNT and CDR2 is YENEEA. Trimming stripped 2 bases from V and 5 bases from J, with 6 bases between. The CDR3 runs 12 residues. CDR3 coding DNA: TGTGCCAGCAGCTTACGGGACGAGACCCAGTACTTC. It translates to CASSLRDETQYF.

This rearrangement joins TRBV15 to TRBJ1-5, with D possibly matching TRBD1 (5 bases). The germline V gene has CDR1 LNHNV and CDR2 YYDKDF (reference sequence). Trimming took 1 base from V and 0 from J, leaving 16 bases between them. The CDR3 is 18 residues long. The CDR3 nucleotides read TGTGCCACCAGCAGAGGGACCCCGACAGCCCATAGCAATCAGCCCCAGCATTTT. Encoded protein: CATSRGTPTAHSNQPQHF. Full variable domain (outside the CDR3, taken from reference TRBV15 and TRBJ1-5): DAMVIQNPRYQVTQFGKPVTLSCSQTLNHNVMYWYQQKSSQAPKLLFHYYDKDFNNEADTPDNFQSRRPNTSFCFLDIRSPGLGDTAMYLCATSRGTPTAHSNQPQHFGDGTRLSIL.

The CDR3 loop is CASSQGMIQPQHF. CDR3 in DNA: TGCGCCAGCAGCCAAGGAATGATCCAGCCCCAGCATTTT. V usage is TRBV4-3 and J usage is TRBJ1-5, with D uncertain. Germline CDR1 is LGHNA and CDR2 is YSLEER. V was shortened by 1 base and J by 7 bases, with 8 bases between the two germline ends. The length of the CDR3 is 13 residues.

This rearrangement joins TRBV7-3 to TRBJ2-1; 8 bases align to TRBD1. The CDR3 is 14 residues long. Germline CDR1 SGHTA, CDR2 FQGTGA. The junction had 8 bases not matched to a gene; V was cut back by 5 bases and J by 8 bases. CDR3 DNA: TGTGCCAGCAGCACACGGACAGGGTTGGATGAGCAGTTCTTC. Its protein product is CASSTRTGLDEQFF. The entire variable domain, with the rest obtained from reference TRBV7-3 and TRBJ2-1, is as follows: GAGVSQTPSNKVTEKGKYVELRCDPISGHTALYWYRQSLGQGPEFLIYFQGTGAADDSGLPNDRFFAVRPEGSVSTLKIQRTERGDSAVYLCASSTRTGLDEQFFGPGTRLTVL.

The count of this clone is one. As DNA, the CDR3 is TGCGCCAGCAGCCAATCCCCGGGACTAGCGGGGTCTGGGGCCAACGTCCTGACTTTC. It encodes CASSQSPGLAGSGANVLTF. The rearrangement joins TRBV4-3 to TRBJ2-6; the match to TRBD2 covers 13 bases. The germline gives CDR1 LGHNA, CDR2 YSLEER. J was trimmed by 1 base and V by 2 bases; bases with no gene match: 5. This CDR3 region has 19 residues.

V and J are TRBV10-3 and TRBJ1-6, with 10 bases identical to TRBD1. The CDR3 sequence is 12 residues long. V gave up 9 bases and J gave up 9 bases; unmatched junction bases: 2. Per germline, CDR1 ENHRY and CDR2 SYGVKD. CDR3 sequence reads: CAIGQGGSPLHF. The DNA of the CDR3 is TGTGCCATAGGACAGGGGGGTTCACCCCTCCACTTT.

The gene calls are TRBV18 and TRBJ2-1; 12 nucleotides agree with TRBD2. Germline CDR1 reads KGHSH; CDR2 reads LQKENI. V lost 8 bases to trimming and J lost 10 bases; unmatched junction nucleotides: 6. CDR3 length: 13 residues. The CDR3 sequence is CASHGTSGLEQFF. CDR3 DNA sequence: TGTGCCAGCCATGGGACTAGCGGGCTCGAGCAGTTCTTC.

The genes are TRBV5-1 and TRBJ1-1, with D tentatively TRBD1 (6 bases). This CDR3 has 15 amino acids. Germline CDR1 is SGHRS and CDR2 is YFSETQ. V was cut by 3 bases and J by 1 base, with 13 bases left in between. This CDR3 reads CASSWLGGQNTEAFF. CDR3 bases: TGCGCCAGCAGCTGGTTAGGGGGGCAGAACACTGAAGCTTTCTTT. The complete variable domain, with remaining parts taken from reference TRBV5-1 and TRBJ1-1, reads KAGVTQTPRYLIKTRGQQVTLSCSPISGHRSVSWYQQTPGQGLQFLFEYFSETQRNKGNFPGRFSGRQFSNSRSEMNVSTLELGDSALYLCASSWLGGQNTEAFFGQGTRLTVV.

The V call is TRBV21-1, the J call TRBJ1-3; TRBD1, as called in the table, went unchecked against the DNA. TRBV21-1 is a pseudogene segment. The CDR3 loop spans 14 amino acids. The CDR3 spells CASTLTDSGNTIYF. In nucleotides, the CDR3 is TGTGCCAGCACCCTGACAGACTCTGGAAACACCATATATTTT.

This clone was counted once. The gene calls are TRBV5-5 and TRBJ2-3; tentatively, D is TRBD1 (7 bases). Germline V gives CDR1 SGHKS, CDR2 YYEKEE (reference sequence). Trimming took 4 bases from V and 2 from J, leaving 14 bases between them. The CDR3 is 15 amino acids. The CDR3: CASSQGGIHTDTQYF. CDR3 coding DNA: TGTGCCAGCAGCCAGGGGGGCATCCACACAGATACGCAGTATTTT.

The chain recombines TRBV7-6 with TRBJ2-7, with unresolved D. The CDR3 has 12 residues. Germline CDR1 reads SGHVS; CDR2 reads FNYEAQ. V lost 1 base to trimming and J lost 0 bases, with 1 base between them. Here the CDR3 reads CASSLVSYEQYF. For the CDR3, the DNA is TGTGCCAGCAGCTTAGTCTCCTACGAGCAGTACTTC.

The CDR3 loop is CASSSTTGLRAEQYF. The CDR3 DNA sequence: TGTGCCAGCAGCTCTACGACAGGTTTACGGGCCGAGCAGTACTTC. The chain uses TRBV7-2 and TRBJ2-7, with D maybe TRBD1 (6 bases). Trimming removed 4 bases from V and 6 bases from J, with 19 bases in between. The CDR3 length is 15 residues. Germline CDR1 and CDR2: SGHTA and FQGNSA.

To note about this clone: An end of the junction differs from the germline gene, which may be a read error. This chain joins TRBV11-3 and TRBJ2-7; 7 bases align to TRBD1. The CDR3 is 18 amino acids. Germline V gene data show CDR1 as SGHNT and CDR2 as YENEEA. The CDR3 DNA follows: TGTGCCAGCAGCATAGACAGGGTCTCGAGCCTAAACGGTCTCGAGCAGTACTTC. Amino acid sequence: CASSIDRVSSLNGLEQYF.

V gene TRBV9 combines with J gene TRBJ2-7, with TRBD2 matching over 7 bases. Germline V gene sequence: CDR1 SGDLS, CDR2 YYNGEE. This CDR3 has 16 amino acids. Trimming removed 0 bases from V and 7 bases from J; junction bases left unmatched: 13. CDR3 nucleotide sequence: TGTGCCAGCAGCGTAGAGGCTCACACCTCAGCGGGAGAGCAGTACTTC. Protein: CASSVEAHTSAGEQYF. The variable domain in full, with the rest retrieved from reference TRBV9 and TRBJ2-7, is DSGVTQTPKHLITATGQRVTLRCSPRSGDLSVYWYQQSLDQGLQFLIQYYNGEERAKGNILERFSAQQFPDLHSELNLSSLELGDSALYFCASSVEAHTSAGEQYFGPGTRLTVT.